These 20 T cell receptor beta chains were all obtained from the same sample, sequenced in a study of T cell responses to AZD1222 COVID-19 vaccine. The protocol was immunoSEQ multiplex PCR, while the TCRdb copy is restricted to in-frame clones and leaves out a portion. The sample shows 94,000 or so clones, roughly 90% of them seen only once. Sequenced here: peripheral blood, sampled on day 0 of AZD1222 vaccination. These receptors were collected from an adult in good health.

This chain uses TRBV2 with TRBJ2-3; TRBD2 might be the D (6 bases). The germline gives CDR1 SNHLY, CDR2 FYNNEI. CDR3 length: 17 residues. V lost 1 base to trimming and J lost 2 bases, with 16 bases between them. The CDR3 DNA reads as TGTGCCAGCAGTGAAGGGGGAGGAGCGGATTTCACAGATACGCAGTATTTT. Translated, it gives CASSEGGGADFTDTQYF.

The chain combines TRBV6-5 with TRBJ1-5, with D possibly matching TRBD1 (6 bases). In germline, CDR1 is MNHEY, CDR2 SVGAGI. The CDR3 has 15 amino acids. Deletions cut 6 bases from V and 0 bases from J, with 12 bases between. The CDR3 bases are TGTGCCAGCAGCTGGAACAGGGCTAGCAATCAGCCCCAGCATTTT. Translated: CASSWNRASNQPQHF.

The chain uses TRBV2 and TRBJ2-1, with TRBD2 identical over 9 bases. CDR3 size: 14 residues. The germline CDR1 and CDR2 sequences are SNHLY and FYNNEI. The V and J ends lost 7 bases and 2 bases, in that order; junction bases with no gene match: 3. The CDR3 here is CASTGGRAYNEQFF. CDR3 DNA: TGTGCCAGCACGGGCGGGAGGGCCTACAATGAGCAGTTCTTC.

This clone showed up just once. The genes are TRBV18 and TRBJ2-2; D is undetermined. Deletions cut 4 bases from V and 0 bases from J, with 9 bases between. CDR3 length: 15 residues. Germline assignment: CDR1 KGHSH and CDR2 LQKENI. CDR3 coding DNA: TGTGCCAGCTCACGGGTACACCCGAACACCGGGGAGCTGTTTTTT. Its translation: CASSRVHPNTGELFF.

The chain employs TRBV27 and TRBJ2-7; 7 bases align to TRBD1. This CDR3 region has 13 residues. Germline V gene data show CDR1 as MNHEY and CDR2 as SMNVEV (reference sequence). V lost 6 bases to trimming and J lost 3 bases; unmatched junction nucleotides: 5. The CDR3 coding sequence is TGTGCCAGCAGGCGGACAGGCAACTACGAGCAGTACTTC. This translates into CASRRTGNYEQYF.

V usage is TRBV5-1 and J usage is TRBJ1-2; D is uncertain. Germline V lookup: CDR1 SGHRS, CDR2 YFSETQ. The CDR3 has 12 residues. V was pared by 3 bases and J by 7 bases, with 10 bases between. This CDR3 reads CASSSDMSGYTF. The DNA for the CDR3 is TGCGCCAGCAGCTCTGACATGAGTGGCTACACCTTC.

As concerns this clone: This sample includes further DNA sequences coding for the same CDR3. The chain's CDR3 is CASSLTPTYEQYF. In nucleotides, the CDR3 is TGCGCCAGCAGCTTGACACCGACCTACGAGCAGTACTTC. This sequence joins TRBV5-1 and TRBJ2-7; no reliable D call. Germline lookup yields CDR1 SGHRS and CDR2 YFSETQ. V was shortened by 1 base and J by 2 bases, with 7 bases between the two germline ends. This CDR3 region has 13 residues.

This clone was recorded a few times. The rearrangement links TRBV20-1 to TRBJ2-3; 7 bases agree with TRBD2. V lost 3 bases, J lost 0 bases, and 9 bases stayed unmatched. The germline gives CDR1 DFQATT, CDR2 SNEGSKA (reference sequence). This CDR3 is 16 amino acids long. This CDR3 reads CSASRASGVSTDTQYF. The CDR3 DNA reads TGCAGTGCTAGTCGGGCTAGCGGTGTTAGCACAGATACGCAGTATTTT.

On this clone: Germline and junction disagree at one end, which may indicate a read error. The chain carries TRBV30 and TRBJ1-1; maybe TRBD1 (5 bases). Looked up from germline, CDR1 is GTSNPN and CDR2 is SVGIG (reference sequence). This CDR3 spans 14 amino acids. The CDR3 loop reads CAWSVPGIRPGGIF. The DNA for the CDR3 is TGTGCCTGGAGTGTACCCGGGATTAGACCCGGGGGGATTTTT.

V usage is TRBV5-1 and J usage is TRBJ2-5, with D maybe TRBD2 (5 bases). The CDR3 contains 14 residues. The V gene lost 1 base and the J gene lost 3 bases, with 10 bases spanning the gap. CDR1 is SGHRS and CDR2 is YFSETQ in the germline V gene. The CDR3 spells CASSLRLAEETQYF. The CDR3 coding sequence is TGCGCCAGCAGCTTGCGCCTAGCTGAAGAGACCCAGTACTTC. Drawing the rest from reference TRBV5-1 and TRBJ2-5, the complete variable domain is KAGVTQTPRYLIKTRGQQVTLSCSPISGHRSVSWYQQTPGQGLQFLFEYFSETQRNKGNFPGRFSGRQFSNSRSEMNVSTLELGDSALYLCASSLRLAEETQYFGPGTRLLVL.

This chain connects TRBV19 to TRBJ2-3; either TRBD1 or TRBD2 may supply D (5 bases each). V lost 1 base, J lost 1 base, and 18 bases lay in between. The CDR3 consists of 18 residues. The germline gives CDR1 LNHDA, CDR2 SQIVND (reference sequence). CDR3 sequence reads: CASSIGGGRKLGTDTQYF. The CDR3 bases are TGTGCCAGTAGTATAGGTGGGGGTCGAAAATTGGGCACAGATACGCAGTATTTT.

The gene calls are TRBV7-2 and TRBJ1-6; 8 nucleotides match TRBD1. CDR1 and CDR2 (germline): SGHTA, FQGNSA. Unmatched junction bases numbered 7, after V lost 3 bases and J lost 6 bases. There are 16 residues in the CDR3. The CDR3 coding sequence is TGTGCCAGCAGCTTTCAACAGGGGGTTAGTAATTCACCCCTCCACTTT. Amino acids: CASSFQQGVSNSPLHF.

Worth noting for this clone: At the DNA level, this CDR3 is encoded by other sequences in the same sample as well. The J gene is TRBJ2-1, the V gene TRBV18, with 10 bases aligning to TRBD2. Germline V gene lookup returns CDR1 KGHSH and CDR2 LQKENI. Trimming took 3 bases from V and 7 from J; bases not matched to a gene: 3. The CDR3 is made up of 14 amino acids. CDR3 sequence reads: CASSPGLAYNEQFF. The CDR3 DNA sequence: TGTGCCAGCTCACCGGGACTAGCGTATAATGAGCAGTTCTTC. The variable domain in full, completed from reference TRBV18 and TRBJ2-1, reads NAGVMQNPRHLVRRRGQEARLRCSPMKGHSHVYWYRQLPEEGLKFMVYLQKENIIDESGMPKERFSAEFPKEGPSILRIQQVVRGDSAAYFCASSPGLAYNEQFFGPGTRLTVL.

The V and J genes are TRBV24-1 and TRBJ1-1; D not certain. The CDR3 is 13 amino acids. Germline loops: CDR1 KGHDR, CDR2 SFDVKD. Trimming shortened V by 4 bases and J by 7 bases, and 12 bases separated the two germline ends. As DNA, the CDR3 is TGTGCCACCAGTGAACCTCACACCCTTGAAGCTTTCTTT. Amino acids: CATSEPHTLEAFF.

This sequence joins TRBV5-6 and TRBJ2-3, with 8 bases aligning to TRBD2. CDR3 length equals 15 residues. The J segment lost 3 bases and the V segment lost 2 bases, leaving 5 bases of the junction unmatched. Germline CDR1 SGHDT, CDR2 YYEEEE. DNA for the CDR3: TGTGCCAGCAGCTTAGCGGGGGCCCCGACAGATACGCAGTATTTT. As protein: CASSLAGAPTDTQYF. The whole variable domain, remainder taken from reference TRBV5-6 and TRBJ2-3, is DAGVTQSPTHLIKTRGQQVTLRCSPKSGHDTVSWYQQALGQGPQFIFQYYEEEERQRGNFPDRFSGHQFPNYSSELNVNALLLGDSALYLCASSLAGAPTDTQYFGPGTRLTVL.

The CDR3 DNA is TGTGCCAGCAGGGGGGACAGGCGCGGGGTCTATGGCTACACCTTC. Residues: CASRGDRRGVYGYTF. The chain couples TRBV9 to TRBJ1-2, with 8 bases lining up with TRBD1. Germline CDR1 is SGDLS and CDR2 is YYNGEE. This CDR3 spans 15 amino acids. V was pared by 5 bases and J by 4 bases, with 10 bases of the junction left unmatched.

The chain carries TRBV4-3 and TRBJ2-6; weak D call: TRBD2 (6 bases). The ends were cut back, 0 bases at V and 0 bases at J, with 12 bases in the middle. CDR1 is LGHNA and CDR2 is YSLEER in the germline V gene. The CDR3 is 18 amino acids. The CDR3 DNA sequence: TGCGCCAGCAGCCAAGATCGCGGGGTCACCTCTGGGGCCAACGTCCTGACTTTC. Protein sequence: CASSQDRGVTSGANVLTF.

The chain carries TRBV6-8 and TRBJ2-1, with 9 bases matching TRBD1. Germline trimming cut 11 bases from V and 16 bases from J; bases unmatched to any gene: 12. This CDR3 contains 11 residues. Germline values: CDR1 MNHGY, CDR2 SAAAGT. The CDR3 DNA follows: TGTGCCGTCTTTCAGGACAGGGGAACTTTCTTC. It yields the protein CAVFQDRGTFF.

This chain joins TRBV6-2 or TRBV6-3 and TRBJ2-7; 13 bases are a match to TRBD2. CDR1 and CDR2 from the germline V gene are MNHEY and SVGEGT. V was clipped by 6 bases and J by 3 bases; unmatched bases: 8. The CDR3 has 16 residues. The CDR3 coding sequence is TGTGCCAGCAGCTGGGGACTAGCGGGGAATTACTACGAGCAGTACTTC. Its translation is CASSWGLAGNYYEQYF.

V is TRBV27 and J is TRBJ1-4; no reliable D call. The V end was cut by 6 bases, the J end by 7 bases, with 21 bases between. This CDR3 is built from 16 residues. Germline values: CDR1 MNHEY, CDR2 SMNVEV (reference sequence). DNA for the CDR3: TGTGCCAGCAGCCCTTACGCCCCGCGGGCGGGTGAAAAACTGTTTTTT. It encodes CASSPYAPRAGEKLFF. The full variable domain, rest sourced from reference TRBV27 and TRBJ1-4, is EAQVTQNPRYLITVTGKKLTVTCSQNMNHEYMSWYRQDPGLGLRQIYYSMNVEVTDKGDVPEGYKVSRKEKRNFPLILESPSPNQTSLYFCASSPYAPRAGEKLFFGSGTQLSVL.